This TCR beta chain was observed in a study of post-analysis software for immune sequencing data (dated by TCRdb to the mid-2010s). Concerning the study at large: Relapsing-remitting, secondary progressive and progressive-relapsing multiple sclerosis were recorded as disease courses, and subtype annotation was lacking for some patients. The patient repertoires were compared against roughly 12 previously published healthy control repertoires obtained from donors aged about 6 to 25 years. A subset of samples was prepared in parallel using single-end sample barcoding, then pooled and co-amplified after Illumina adapter ligation.

As regards this clonotype: Its recognized antigen is unknown. No base-level quality is on record; no much larger clone is a single base apart.

TCR beta repertoires were profiled from peripheral blood of approximately 13 young patients with multiple sclerosis to demonstrate the VDJtools post-analysis software. The patients with multiple sclerosis were children and adolescents between about 6 and 17 years of age. Relative to germline, V is 4 bases shorter and J is 4 bases shorter, with 17 bases between their ends. Including cysteine and phenylalanine, the CDR3 has 15 amino acids. The retained sequence is limited to the CDR3, 45 bases, with the frame set at the first base. CDR1 MGHRA and CDR2 YSYEKL were looked up in the germline V gene. What the work shows at the level of the full study, not this receptor alone: Patients showed significantly higher frequencies than controls for 4 or 5 TRBV segments, among them TRBV5-6, TRBV5-1 and TRBV20-1. When samples were clustered directly using the F measure, samples prepared in the same batch co-clustered strongly, which prompted a batch-effect correction. The control group was slightly older than the multiple sclerosis patient group. Compared with controls, multiple sclerosis patients had significantly lower normalized Chao1 diversity, a finding suggesting substantial peripheral T-cell clonal expansion.

The library was obtained by PCR. Sequencing used an Illumina HiSeq 2500. To reduce PCR and sequencing biases, unique molecular identifiers were incorporated into the TCR beta cDNA libraries. Roughly 0.5 million cDNA molecules were obtained per 1 to 10 million input T cells, so each molecule approximated one T cell. The same protocol used for the earlier healthy control dataset was applied to prepare and sequence the patient libraries. Within a given batch, samples were prepared together, multiplexed and sequenced on the same HiSeq lane. Per the original workflow: MIGEC handled the raw barcoded reads, throwing out single-read molecular identifier groups before consensus assembly and CDR3 extraction. VDJtools was used for post-analysis of the clonotype tables, with diversity normalized by down-sampling every dataset to the smallest sample size. Repertoire overlap clustering matched CDR3 amino acid but not nucleotide sequences to correct batch-related cross-sample contamination. The raw public reads went through TCRdb reprocessing: fastp at Q25, MiXCR clone calling, in-frame beta chains kept. Entries that share a CDR3 protein sequence are merged under the most common genes and DNA. TCRdb's processing, not the study's, gives the V and J calls here. This sample lists roughly 870,000 distinct CDR3 sequences; approximately 50% were detected once. In total, the top ten clones hold around 4.5% of the sample.

The chain was built from TRBV4-1 and TRBJ2-7, and TRBD2 may be the D gene, going by 5 matching bases. Material: blood. This receptor was taken from a girl aged 10-17 years with multiple sclerosis. The sequenced DNA is TGCGCCAGCAGCCTCCTCCCCGGGATCCGTTACGAGCAGTACTTC. This yields the protein CASSLLPGIRYEQYF.